These T cell receptor beta chains were read from a single sample in a study of Graves' ophthalmopathy and Graves' hyperthyroidism. TCRdb called the multiplex PCR reads again in MiXCR, with one record for every CDR3 protein. The sample shows some 750,000 distinct CDR3 sequences, 40% of them seen only once. The sequenced sample was peripheral blood. The origin of the receptors is an adult man with Graves' ophthalmopathy. CDR3s include the opening cysteine and the closing phenylalanine or tryptophan. The D gene is left open where the match is weak. Size values are once, few and many counts, or a class for expanded clones, and some rows have none.

v_call,j_call,clone_size,d_call,cdr3_aa,cdr3_nt
TRBV5-1,TRBJ2-5,.,TRBD2,CASSIRDGTSEQETQYF,TGCGCCAGCAGCATCCGGGACGGGACTAGCGAGCAAGAGACCCAGTACTTC
TRBV7-2,TRBJ1-4,.,.,CASSLDLTPATNEKLFF,TGTGCCAGCAGCTTAGATCTTACTCCAGCAACTAATGAAAAACTGTTTTTT
TRBV25-1,TRBJ2-2,few,.,CASRSNPGFGELFF,TGTGCCAGCAGATCTAACCCGGGATTCGGGGAGCTGTTTTTT
TRBV7-3,TRBJ2-5,few,.,CASSLSGLRQETQYF,TGTGCCAGCAGCTTGTCCGGACTTCGCCAAGAGACCCAGTACTTC
TRBV20-1,TRBJ2-7,.,.,CSARAQGRFSYEQCF,TGCAGTGCTAGAGCCCAAGGGCGATTCTCCTACGAGCAGTGCTTC
TRBV11-2,TRBJ2-7,few,TRBD2,CASSQDPSGGACEQYF,TGTGCCAGCAGCCAGGACCCTAGCGGGGGGGCGTGTGAGCAGTACTTC
TRBV10-3,TRBJ2-7,.,.,CAISESIGALAQYF,TGTGCCATCAGTGAGTCGATAGGGGCTCTGGCGCAGTACTTC
TRBV10-3,TRBJ2-7,many,.,CAISESGDNEQYF,TGTGCCATCAGTGAGTCGGGAGACAACGAGCAGTACTTC
TRBV25-1,TRBJ1-4,many,TRBD1,CASSDYTQGAANEKLFF,TGTGCCAGCAGTGATTACACGCAGGGGGCGGCTAATGAAAAACTGTTTTTT
TRBV11-2,TRBJ2-5,many,.,CASSLGQSETQYF,TGTGCCAGCAGCTTAGGCCAGTCGGAGACCCAGTACTTC